A single sample is the source of the 25 T cell receptor beta chains below, sequenced in a study of blood T cell repertoires in COVID-19. Some clones are missing from TCRdb's copy, which holds only in-frame ones; the method was immunoSEQ multiplex PCR. Among roughly 240,000 clones, about 88% were seen once, and the ten largest hold around 3.6%. The sequencing sample was made of peripheral blood. These receptors were obtained from a man aged 18 to 30 with active or convalescent COVID-19.

J is TRBJ1-2 and V is TRBV11-2, with TRBD1 identical over 11 bases. The CDR3 sequence is 15 residues long. Germline CDR1 is SGHAT and CDR2 is FQNNGV. After removal of 5 bases from V and 4 bases from J, the junction contained 6 bases not matched to a gene. The CDR3 loop reads CASSARDRGFYGYTF. In nucleotides, the CDR3 is TGTGCCAGCAGCGCCAGGGACAGGGGGTTCTATGGCTACACCTTC.

This chain uses TRBV28 with TRBJ2-7, with a tentative D call TRBD1 (5 bases). V lost 4 bases to trimming and J lost 3 bases, with 10 bases between them. The CDR3 is 13 amino acids. Germline CDR1 and CDR2: MDHEN and SYDVKM. The CDR3 region is CASSSQQGYEQYF. The CDR3, as DNA: TGTGCCAGCAGTTCGCAGCAGGGCTACGAGCAGTACTTC.

The CDR3 sequence is CASSQVGADDLDTQYF. The CDR3 DNA is TGCGCCAGCAGCCAAGTGGGGGCAGACGATTTAGATACGCAGTATTTT. The V gene is TRBV4-1, the J gene TRBJ2-3; D perhaps matches TRBD1 (6 bases). V lost 1 base and J 5 bases, leaving 16 bases between the germline ends. This CDR3 is 16 amino acids long. Looked up from germline, CDR1 is MGHRA and CDR2 is YSYEKL.

The chain has TRBV7-2 and TRBJ2-5; the match to TRBD1 covers 7 bases. The CDR3 is 14 amino acids. The ends lost 5 bases at V and 6 bases at J; junction bases unmatched: 9. Germline V gene lookup returns CDR1 SGHTA and CDR2 FQGNSA. CDR3 residues: CASSTQQGPKTQYF. DNA of the CDR3: TGTGCCAGCAGCACCCAACAGGGGCCAAAGACCCAGTACTTC.

This chain joins TRBV9 and TRBJ1-2, with D hard to call. Germline assignment: CDR1 SGDLS and CDR2 YYNGEE. This CDR3 has 13 amino acids. Trimming left V 2 bases short and J 8 bases short, with 13 bases between. For the CDR3, the DNA is TGTGCCAGCAGCGTCGGCGCCACTATGGGCTACACCTTC. This codes for CASSVGATMGYTF.

The rearrangement joins TRBV12-3 or TRBV12-4 to TRBJ2-6; D not certain. The CDR3 length is 12 residues. Trimming removed 8 bases from V and 2 bases from J, with 4 bases in between. The CDR3 nucleotides are TGTGCCAGCTCAACTGGGGCCAACGTCCTGACTTTC. As protein: CASSTGANVLTF.

This chain joins TRBV27 and TRBJ2-1, with TRBD2 matching over 8 bases. The CDR3 totals 14 residues. Germline CDR1 is MNHEY and CDR2 is SMNVEV (reference sequence). The trim removed 2 bases at V and 9 bases at J, leaving 6 bases unmatched. The CDR3 DNA is TGTGCCAGCAGTTTAAGTGGGACTAGGTCTGAGCAGTTCTTC. Translated, it gives CASSLSGTRSEQFF.

The CDR3 protein is CASTAGGPGQPQHF. CDR3 DNA: TGTGCCAGCACCGCCGGGGGGCCTGGTCAGCCCCAGCATTTT. The gene calls are TRBV6-5 and TRBJ1-5, with a weak D call TRBD1 (6 bases). CDR1 is MNHEY and CDR2 is SVGAGI in the germline V gene. The V end was cut by 7 bases, the J end by 6 bases, with 16 bases between. The CDR3 extends over 14 amino acids.

This clone has just a few counts. V is TRBV18 and J is TRBJ1-2; no clear D gene. This CDR3 is built from 14 residues. V lost 2 bases, J lost 8 bases, and 15 bases lay in between. CDR1 is KGHSH and CDR2 is LQKENI in the germline V gene. The CDR3: CASSPGSEYGGYTF. The CDR3 DNA follows: TGTGCCAGCTCACCAGGATCGGAGTACGGCGGCTACACCTTC.

The V and J genes are TRBV5-6 and TRBJ1-4, with a tentative D call TRBD1 (6 bases). CDR1 SGHDT and CDR2 YYEEEE come from the germline V gene. Trimming shortened V by 2 bases and J by 5 bases, and 13 bases separated the two germline ends. The CDR3 is made up of 15 amino acids. As DNA, the CDR3 is TGTGCCAGCAGCTTCCTCTCGGACAGCAATGAAAAACTGTTTTTT. Translation gives CASSFLSDSNEKLFF. The complete variable domain, with remaining parts taken from reference TRBV5-6 and TRBJ1-4, reads DAGVTQSPTHLIKTRGQQVTLRCSPKSGHDTVSWYQQALGQGPQFIFQYYEEEERQRGNFPDRFSGHQFPNYSSELNVNALLLGDSALYLCASSFLSDSNEKLFFGSGTQLSVL.

This sequence joins TRBV9 and TRBJ2-3, with unresolved D. Germline V gene sequence: CDR1 SGDLS, CDR2 YYNGEE. The length of the CDR3 is 12 residues. The ends were cut back, 1 base at V and 6 bases at J, with 6 bases in the middle. The CDR3 protein is CASSVSEDTQYF. In nucleotides, the CDR3 is TGTGCCAGCAGCGTATCGGAGGATACGCAGTATTTT.

The chain is built from TRBV27 and TRBJ1-2, with D possibly matching TRBD1 (6 bases). CDR1 and CDR2 from the germline V gene are MNHEY and SMNVEV (reference sequence). The CDR3 contains 16 residues. Trimming took 2 bases from V and 2 from J, leaving 15 bases between them. CDR3 sequence (DNA): TGTGCCAGCAGTTTAAGGACAGCCACCGGGAACTATGGCTACACCTTC. Protein product: CASSLRTATGNYGYTF.

This clone was counted at least ten times. V gene TRBV4-1 combines with J gene TRBJ1-1, with 7 positions matching TRBD1. V lost 3 bases to trimming and J lost 0 bases; unmatched junction nucleotides: 4. Germline V CDR1 and CDR2: MGHRA, YSYEKL. The CDR3 is made up of 15 amino acids. The CDR3 DNA follows: TGCGCCAGCAGCCACCAGGGGGGATTGAACACTGAAGCTTTCTTT. Its protein is CASSHQGGLNTEAFF.

The chain combines TRBV9 with TRBJ1-5; TRBD1 matches 10 bases. J lost 7 bases, V lost 5 bases, and 15 bases had no gene match. CDR1 is SGDLS and CDR2 is YYNGEE in the germline V gene. The CDR3 is made up of 17 amino acids. For the CDR3, the DNA is TGTGCCAGCAGTAGAGGGACAGGGGCTCCCAATGGGCAGCCCCAGCATTTT. Translated: CASSRGTGAPNGQPQHF.

The chain is built from TRBV9 and TRBJ2-2, with D hard to call. This CDR3 spans 16 amino acids. Looked up from germline, CDR1 is SGDLS and CDR2 is YYNGEE. V shed 0 bases and J shed 0 bases, with 9 bases lying between them. CDR3 protein: CASSVATVANTGELFF. CDR3 nucleotides: TGTGCCAGCAGCGTAGCTACAGTAGCGAACACCGGGGAGCTGTTTTTT.

A single count supports this clone. The chain uses TRBV2 and TRBJ2-3; maybe TRBD2 (7 bases). Trimming cost V 4 bases and J 5 bases, with 13 bases left between them. There are 14 residues in the CDR3. Per the germline V gene, CDR1 is SNHLY and CDR2 is FYNNEI. The chain's CDR3 is CASSGPGGQDTQYF. The CDR3 DNA reads as TGTGCCAGCAGTGGTCCCGGGGGGCAAGATACGCAGTATTTT.

This clone was seen only once. V gene TRBV25-1 combines with J gene TRBJ1-2, with 8 positions matching TRBD1. Per germline, CDR1 MGHDK and CDR2 SYGVNS. Trimming cost V 5 bases and J 2 bases; bases outside gene matches: 13. The CDR3 consists of 17 residues. CDR3 protein: CASSLTEGQGLNYGYTF. The CDR3 nucleotides are TGTGCCAGCAGTCTAACAGAAGGACAGGGACTAAACTATGGCTACACCTTC.

The chain links TRBV11-2 to TRBJ2-7; 12 bases line up with TRBD2. CDR1 SGHAT and CDR2 FQNNGV come from the germline V gene. V shed 4 bases, J shed 4 bases, and the junction held 2 bases outside the gene matches. This CDR3 contains 14 residues. In nucleotides, the CDR3 is TGTGCCAGCAGCTACACTAGCGGGGGGTACGAGCAGTACTTC. Its protein product is CASSYTSGGYEQYF.

Only a few counts were recorded for this clone. The rearrangement uses TRBV25-1 and TRBJ2-7; 11 positions agree with TRBD2. The CDR3 sequence is 17 residues long. Trimming at V came to 5 bases and at J to 2 bases, leaving 11 bases not matched to a gene. In germline, CDR1 is MGHDK, CDR2 SYGVNS. The CDR3 is CASSPHASGRMAYEQYF. The CDR3 DNA reads as TGTGCCAGCAGTCCCCATGCTAGCGGGAGGATGGCCTACGAGCAGTACTTC.

V is TRBV20-1 and J is TRBJ1-2; D call uncertain. Germline CDR1 is DFQATT and CDR2 is SNEGSKA (reference sequence). Trimming removed 3 bases at V and 1 base at J, with 6 bases between. The CDR3 is 12 residues long. This chain's CDR3 is CSASYSNYGYTF. CDR3 DNA sequence: TGCAGTGCTAGTTATAGTAACTATGGCTACACCTTC.

The V call is TRBV27, the J call TRBJ1-2; TRBD1 aligns across 8 bases. The J segment lost 4 bases and the V segment lost 6 bases, leaving 7 bases of the junction unmatched. The CDR3 loop spans 14 amino acids. Germline CDR1 reads MNHEY; CDR2 reads SMNVEV (reference sequence). The DNA for the CDR3 is TGTGCCAGCAGCCAGGACAGGGTAGGCTATGGCTACACCTTC. Its translation: CASSQDRVGYGYTF.

The CDR3 protein is CASSQRSGRATNEKLFF. The CDR3 DNA reads TGTGCCAGCAGCCAGAGATCAGGGCGAGCAACTAATGAAAAACTGTTTTTT. The V and J genes are TRBV14 and TRBJ1-4; a possible D gene is TRBD1 (5 bases). Germline CDR1 SGHDN, CDR2 FVKESK. V shed 3 bases and J shed 0 bases, with 14 bases lying between them. There are 17 residues in the CDR3. Filled out from reference TRBV14 and TRBJ1-4, the complete variable domain reads EAGVTQFPSHSVIEKGQTVTLRCDPISGHDNLYWYRRVMGKEIKFLLHFVKESKQDESGMPNNRFLAERTGGTYSTLKVQPAELEDSGVYFCASSQRSGRATNEKLFFGSGTQLSVL.

This clone occurred once. The chain carries TRBV12-3 or TRBV12-4 and TRBJ2-1; D unresolved. The V end lost 3 bases, the J end lost 8 bases, and 11 bases lay between the germline ends. This CDR3 comprises 13 residues. CDR3 in DNA: TGTGCCAGCAGTTTTCTACGTGTGGATGAGCAGTTCTTC. Protein product: CASSFLRVDEQFF.

The chain combines TRBV4-1 with TRBJ1-5, with 10 bases identical to TRBD1. CDR1 MGHRA and CDR2 YSYEKL come from the germline V gene. The J segment lost 3 bases and the V segment lost 8 bases, leaving 10 bases of the junction unmatched. This CDR3 region has 16 residues. In DNA, the CDR3 is TGCGCCAGCGCGCCTGGACAGGGGGAAATCAATCAGCCCCAGCATTTT. This sequence encodes CASAPGQGEINQPQHF.

The rearrangement joins TRBV7-9 to TRBJ2-6; no clear D. The CDR3 sequence is 16 residues long. V was clipped by 1 base and J by 4 bases, with 11 bases between them. Germline CDR1 is SEHNR and CDR2 is FQNEAQ (reference sequence). CDR3 sequence (DNA): TGTGCCAGCAGCTTAGGTACTTCTCTGGGGGCCAACGTCCTGACTTTC. It is translated as CASSLGTSLGANVLTF.